This is a list of T cell receptor beta chains from one sample in a study of CD8 T cells in Susac syndrome. Each CDR3 protein gets one entry after TCRdb re-called the immunoSEQ multiplex PCR reads with MiXCR. Of approximately 74,000 distinct CDR3 sequences listed, around 94% are singletons. Sequenced input: CD8+ T cells from PBMCs. The receptor set was obtained from a human donor with Susac syndrome. The CDR3 runs from the conserved cysteine through the conserved F or W. Each record gives: D gene, J gene, V gene, clone size, CDR3 DNA, CDR3 protein. The D gene is left open where the match is weak. For some rows the clone size is stated as once, few or many, or as a class when expanded; others skip it.

. | TRBJ2-1 | TRBV11-2 | . | TGTGCCAGCAGTGCGGTCTTCAATGAGCAGTTCTTC | CASSAVFNEQFF
TRBD1 | TRBJ2-5 | TRBV7-2 | few | TGTGCCAGCAGCTCCTCCGGGACAGGGTTGCAGTACTTC | CASSSSGTGLQYF
. | TRBJ2-1 | TRBV6-5 | . | TGTGCCAGCAGTTCAGGGGTAGAGCAGTTCTTC | CASSSGVEQFF
. | TRBJ1-5 | TRBV30 | . | TGTGCCTGGAGTGTACAGGCCTGGGAGCCCCAGCATTTT | CAWSVQAWEPQHF
TRBD2 | TRBJ2-3 | TRBV27 | . | TGTGCCAGCAGTTTTACTAGCGGGGGTGTCACAGATACGCAGTATTTT | CASSFTSGGVTDTQYF
. | TRBJ2-3 | TRBV7-2 | . | TGTGCCAGCAGCTTTTCCACACACACAGATACGCAGTATTTT | CASSFSTHTDTQYF
. | TRBJ2-1 | TRBV7-9 | . | TGTGCCAGCAGCTTAAGTGAGGGAACGAATCAGTTCTTC | CASSLSEGTNQFF
. | TRBJ2-1 | TRBV30 | . | TGTGCCTGGAGGGCTACTCGGGGGCAGTTCTTC | CAWRATRGQFF
TRBD2 | TRBJ2-1 | TRBV30 | . | TGTGCCTGGGGACTAGCGGGAGCGGGCGAGCAGTTCTTC | CAWGLAGAGEQFF
TRBD1 | TRBJ1-6 | TRBV4-1 | once | TGCGCCAGCAGACCAAACGTGGGACAGGGGAATTCACCCCTCCACTTT | CASRPNVGQGNSPLHF
. | TRBJ2-1 | TRBV29-1 | . | TGCAGCGTTCCGATGTGGGGACTCTACAATGAGCAGTTCTTC | CSVPMWGLYNEQFF
. | TRBJ1-2 | TRBV7-6 | . | TGTGCCAGCAGCTTAGGGGTGGATGGGTCATATGGCTACACCTTC | CASSLGVDGSYGYTF